This TCR beta chain was obtained from a study of PD-1 blockade in classical Hodgkin lymphoma. This CDR3 contains 17 residues. With 4 bases clipped from V and 1 base from J, the junction kept 15 bases outside the gene matches. Germline V gene sequence: CDR1 GTSNPN, CDR2 SVGIG (reference sequence). This table comes from immunoSEQ multiplex PCR, and its TCRdb copy is limited to in-frame clones, with some not included. The table lists over 85,000 clones, approximately 90% of them singletons, with around 2.9% in the top ten. Time point: cycle 4 day 1 (C4D1), after 5 to 7 weeks of nivolumab. Every patient experienced relapse after autologous stem cell transplantation, and brentuximab vedotin exposure varied.

The J gene is TRBJ2-5, the V gene TRBV30; 7 positions agree with TRBD2. The sequencing here drew on peripheral blood mononuclear cells (PBMCs), taken before the fourth cycle of nivolumab. This TCR came from a human donor with classical Hodgkin lymphoma. The CDR3 protein is CAWTEGRAVDLQETQYF. For the CDR3, the DNA is TGTGCCTGGACCGAGGGGAGGGCAGTCGACCTCCAAGAGACCCAGTACTTC.